Presented here are 9 T cell receptor beta chains from one specimen sequenced in a study of blood T cell repertoires in COVID-19. Assay: immunoSEQ multiplex PCR; the TCRdb copy retains only in-frame clones and omits some. The data show about 140,000 clones, about 90% seen once. The sequenced material came from peripheral blood. The source of these receptors is a woman between 55 and 75 years old with acute or convalescent COVID-19.

The V and J genes are TRBV15 and TRBJ2-1; 8 bases fit TRBD1. From germline, CDR1 is LNHNV and CDR2 YYDKDF (reference sequence). Unmatched junction bases numbered 9, after V lost 3 bases and J lost 11 bases. The CDR3 has 14 amino acids. The DNA for the CDR3 is TGTGCCACCAGCAGGGGGGACAGGACAATGAAGCAGTTCTTC. As protein: CATSRGDRTMKQFF.

V usage is TRBV19 and J usage is TRBJ1-5; no firm D call. Trimming stripped 5 bases from V and 0 bases from J, with 11 bases between. Looked up from germline, CDR1 is LNHDA and CDR2 is SQIVND (reference sequence). The CDR3 length is 15 residues. The CDR3 sequence is CASSLSSYSNQPQHF. CDR3 nucleotide sequence: TGTGCCAGTAGTCTCTCTAGCTATAGCAATCAGCCCCAGCATTTT.

This clone was counted once. The chain joins TRBV19 to TRBJ2-3; D is perhaps TRBD1 (5 bases). V was clipped by 3 bases and J by 4 bases, with 11 bases between them. There are 14 residues in the CDR3. Germline CDR1 reads LNHDA; CDR2 reads SQIVND (reference sequence). The CDR3 DNA sequence: TGTGCCAGTAGTATGCAGGGTGGGGCAGATACGCAGTATTTT. Encoded protein: CASSMQGGADTQYF.

CDR3 sequence reads: CASSNRVKETQYF. The CDR3 DNA reads as TGTGCCAGCAGCAATCGGGTGAAGGAGACCCAGTACTTC. The chain employs TRBV21-1 and TRBJ2-5; the table's D call, TRBD2, has no DNA check behind it. TRBV21-1 is noted as a pseudogene. CDR3 length equals 13 residues.

The chain is built from TRBV18 and TRBJ1-2, with 8 bases that match TRBD1. After removal of 2 bases from V and 5 bases from J, the junction contained 7 bases not matched to a gene. Germline loops: CDR1 KGHSH, CDR2 LQKENI. This CDR3 is 15 amino acids long. CDR3 bases: TGTGCCAGCTCACCAGAAATGACAGGGGAGTATGGCTACACCTTC. This translates into CASSPEMTGEYGYTF.

J is TRBJ2-7 and V is TRBV28; 7 nucleotides agree with TRBD1. Germline V gene lookup returns CDR1 MDHEN and CDR2 SYDVKM. V shed 8 bases and J 3 bases; nucleotides not matched to a gene: 7. The CDR3 has 13 residues. The chain's CDR3 is CASGTAPYYEQYF. CDR3 DNA sequence: TGTGCCAGCGGGACAGCACCCTACTACGAGCAGTACTTC. Full variable domain (outside the CDR3, taken from reference TRBV28 and TRBJ2-7): DVKVTQSSRYLVKRTGEKVFLECVQDMDHENMFWYRQDPGLGLRLIYFSYDVKMKEKGDIPEGYSVSREKKERFSLILESASTNQTSMYLCASGTAPYYEQYFGPGTRLTVT.

The gene calls are TRBV2 and TRBJ2-7; D is perhaps TRBD1 (5 bases). Between the trimmed V and J ends, which lost 7 bases and 5 bases, there was a span of 15 bases. The CDR3 consists of 13 residues. The germline CDR1 and CDR2 sequences are SNHLY and FYNNEI. The CDR3 DNA reads TGTGCCAGCAATCCAGGGTTTCTCCACGAGCAGTACTTC. It yields the protein CASNPGFLHEQYF.

The gene calls are TRBV28 and TRBJ1-2; D gene uncertain. Trimming stripped 6 bases from V and 2 bases from J, with 19 bases between. The CDR3 is made up of 16 amino acids. The germline CDR1 and CDR2 sequences are MDHEN and SYDVKM. The CDR3 protein is CASRTQRGNSNYGYTF. In DNA, the CDR3 is TGTGCCAGCAGAACACAGCGGGGTAATTCAAACTATGGCTACACCTTC.

This chain joins TRBV15 and TRBJ1-6, with unresolved D. Deletions cut 5 bases from V and 6 bases from J, with 14 bases between. The CDR3 consists of 15 residues. Germline CDR1 is LNHNV and CDR2 is YYDKDF (reference sequence). The CDR3 protein is CATSFDLVVNSPLHF. CDR3 coding DNA: TGTGCCACCAGCTTCGACCTAGTCGTTAATTCACCCCTCCACTTT.